Below are 27 T cell receptor beta chains sequenced from a single sample in a study of T cells after yellow fever vaccination. TCRdb reanalysed the 5' RACE reads using MiXCR and keeps one entry per CDR3 protein. The data show some 120,000 distinct CDR3 sequences, about 8.2% seen once. This specimen was CD8+ T cells sorted from PBMCs, taken on the day of the yellow fever booster vaccination. Receptors originate from a man younger than 30 who received the YFV17D yellow fever vaccine.

The chain has TRBV4-1 and TRBJ1-5, with D unclear. This CDR3 contains 15 residues. Trimming cost V 4 bases and J 1 base, with 11 bases left between them. Germline lookup yields CDR1 MGHRA and CDR2 YSYEKL. CDR3 in DNA: TGCGCCAGCAGCCTAAGATACGAGAGCAATCAGCCCCAGCATTTT. Protein sequence: CASSLRYESNQPQHF.

This clonotype has more than one count but fewer than ten. J is TRBJ2-7 and V is TRBV12-3 or TRBV12-4; D may be TRBD1 (5 bases). V shed 6 bases and J shed 3 bases, with 12 bases lying between them. The CDR3 runs 13 residues. DNA for the CDR3: TGTGCCAGCAGCCCAAGACAGTTCTACGAGCAGTACTTC. This codes for CASSPRQFYEQYF.

This clonotype was seen more than once but under ten times. The chain links TRBV4-1 to TRBJ2-2, with a tentative D call TRBD2 (5 bases). The V end lost 1 base, the J end lost 4 bases, and 13 bases lay between the germline ends. CDR1 is MGHRA, CDR2 YSYEKL, per germline. The CDR3 consists of 16 residues. The CDR3 loop reads CASSQGVGGGTGELFF. The CDR3 region has the DNA TGCGCCAGCAGCCAAGGGGTAGGAGGCGGCACCGGGGAGCTGTTTTTT.

The gene calls are TRBV20-1 and TRBJ2-7, with D perhaps TRBD2 (5 bases). The CDR3 is 12 amino acids. Germline-derived CDR1 and CDR2 are DFQATT and SNEGSKA (reference sequence). The V end lost 0 bases, the J end lost 3 bases, and 6 bases lay between the germline ends. The CDR3 DNA reads TGCAGTGCTAGAGACCGGGACTACGAGCAGTACTTC. This encodes CSARDRDYEQYF.

This clonotype showed up just a few times. The V and J genes are TRBV7-2 and TRBJ1-5; D is undetermined. Trimming removed 5 bases from V and 2 bases from J, with 10 bases in between. The germline CDR1 and CDR2 sequences are SGHTA and FQGNSA. The CDR3 has 14 residues. The CDR3 region has the DNA TGTGCCAGCAGCCCGGACCCAGGCAATCAGCCCCAGCATTTT. It specifies CASSPDPGNQPQHF.

This clonotype has a single count. V is TRBV10-2 and J is TRBJ2-7; TRBD2 agrees at 9 bases. The CDR3 loop spans 15 amino acids. The V and J ends lost 4 bases and 2 bases, in that order; junction bases with no gene match: 6. CDR1 and CDR2 (germline): WSHSY, SAAADI. The CDR3 sequence is CASSGLAGPAYEQYF. DNA for the CDR3: TGCGCCAGCAGTGGGCTAGCGGGGCCGGCCTACGAGCAGTACTTC.

This clonotype was recorded a few times. This rearrangement joins TRBV11-2 to TRBJ2-1; D may match TRBD1 or TRBD2 (5 bases each). The CDR3 has 18 amino acids. Germline V gene sequence: CDR1 SGHAT, CDR2 FQNNGV. V was pared by 1 base and J by 4 bases, with 20 bases between. In DNA, the CDR3 is TGTGCCAGCAGCTTAGCAGGGTCCGGGGCCAGCACTTACAATGAGCAGTTCTTC. It yields the protein CASSLAGSGASTYNEQFF.

This clonotype was detected ten times or more. The rearrangement links TRBV6-2 or TRBV6-3 to TRBJ2-7; no clear D. Germline values: CDR1 MNHEY, CDR2 SVGEGT. Deletions cut 7 bases from V and 9 bases from J, with 7 bases between. CDR3 length equals 9 residues. Written as DNA, the CDR3 is TGTGCCAGCACGCCGACGCAGTACGTC. It specifies CASTPTQYV.

This clonotype was observed many times. The chain recombines TRBV19 with TRBJ1-1; 8 nucleotides match TRBD1. Germline CDR1 reads LNHDA; CDR2 reads SQIVND (reference sequence). This CDR3 has 14 residues. V gave up 10 bases and J gave up 6 bases; unmatched junction bases: 13. This CDR3 reads CATRQGPQPPEAFF. The DNA of the CDR3 is TGTGCCACTCGACAGGGGCCGCAACCACCTGAAGCTTTCTTT.

The V gene is TRBV24-1, the J gene TRBJ2-2; 10 nucleotides match TRBD1. The length of the CDR3 is 17 residues. CDR1 is KGHDR, CDR2 SFDVKD, per germline. V gave up 4 bases and J gave up 6 bases; unmatched junction bases: 10. CDR3 region: CATSDPFSGTGAGELFF. DNA for the CDR3: TGTGCCACCAGTGACCCTTTCTCCGGGACAGGGGCCGGGGAGCTGTTTTTT.

This clonotype was recorded a few times. The V and J genes are TRBV6-6 and TRBJ2-5, with 7 bases that match TRBD2. V was pared by 2 bases and J by 3 bases, with 12 bases of the junction left unmatched. CDR1 and CDR2 from the germline V gene are MNHNY and SVGAGI (reference sequence). There are 17 residues in the CDR3. CDR3 DNA: TGTGCCAGCAGTTACAGGGCTAGCGGTGCCCCCAAAGAGACCCAGTACTTC. As protein: CASSYRASGAPKETQYF.

This clonotype came up a few times. The rearrangement joins TRBV7-8 to TRBJ2-1; 14 positions agree with TRBD2. The CDR3 extends over 17 amino acids. V lost 1 base to trimming and J lost 6 bases; unmatched junction nucleotides: 5. The V gene's germline CDR1 is SGHVS and CDR2 FQNEAQ. CDR3 sequence reads: CASSLGLAGGPVNEQFF. CDR3 DNA: TGTGCCAGCAGCTTAGGACTAGCGGGGGGGCCGGTCAATGAGCAGTTCTTC.

This chain uses TRBV6-2 or TRBV6-3 with TRBJ2-5; D is uncertain. The CDR3 is made up of 14 amino acids. CDR1 and CDR2 (germline): MNHEY, SVGEGT. Trimming shortened V by 7 bases and J by 2 bases, and 14 bases separated the two germline ends. CDR3 region: CASNLDGSQETQYF. DNA of the CDR3: TGTGCCAGCAACCTCGACGGGTCACAAGAGACCCAGTACTTC.

The V gene is TRBV12-3 or TRBV12-4, the J gene TRBJ1-2, with 7 positions matching TRBD1. V was pared by 4 bases and J by 3 bases, with 5 bases of the junction left unmatched. This CDR3 is 14 amino acids long. CDR3 loop: CASSSIGTDYGYTF. The DNA of the CDR3 is TGTGCCAGCAGTTCCATTGGGACAGACTATGGCTACACCTTC.

This clonotype showed up just a few times. V gene TRBV3-1 combines with J gene TRBJ2-2; D gene unclear. The V gene lost 0 bases and the J gene lost 6 bases, with 5 bases spanning the gap. The germline CDR1 and CDR2 sequences are LGHDT and YNNKEL (reference sequence). The CDR3 is 13 residues long. CDR3 in amino acids: CASSQEVPGELFF. CDR3 coding DNA: TGTGCCAGCAGCCAAGAGGTGCCCGGGGAGCTGTTTTTT. The variable domain in full, with the rest retrieved from reference TRBV3-1 and TRBJ2-2, is DTAVSQTPKYLVTQMGNDKSIKCEQNLGHDTMYWYKQDSKKFLKIMFSYNNKELIINETVPNRFSPKSPDKAHLNLHINSLELGDSAVYFCASSQEVPGELFFGEGSRLTVL.

This clonotype occurred many times. This chain connects TRBV4-1 to TRBJ2-7, with no clear D. V lost 2 bases to trimming and J lost 4 bases, with 18 bases between them. Germline loops: CDR1 MGHRA, CDR2 YSYEKL. The CDR3 contains 16 residues. CDR3 bases: TGCGCCAGCAGCCAATGGAGTATCGGCGCTCCTTACGAGCAGTACTTC. It translates to CASSQWSIGAPYEQYF.

This chain connects TRBV9 to TRBJ2-7; 9 bases align to TRBD2. Germline CDR1 SGDLS, CDR2 YYNGEE. The CDR3 contains 15 residues. Germline trimming cut 0 bases from V and 4 bases from J; bases unmatched to any gene: 5. In DNA form, the CDR3 reads TGTGCCAGCAGCGTAGCGGCTAGCGGGACGTACGAGCAGTACTTC. Translation: CASSVAASGTYEQYF. Together with reference TRBV9 and TRBJ2-7, the CDR3 gives the full variable domain: DSGVTQTPKHLITATGQRVTLRCSPRSGDLSVYWYQQSLDQGLQFLIQYYNGEERAKGNILERFSAQQFPDLHSELNLSSLELGDSALYFCASSVAASGTYEQYFGPGTRLTVT.

This clonotype was observed a handful of times. The chain combines TRBV19 with TRBJ2-3; 8 nucleotides line up with TRBD1. V was pared by 9 bases and J by 1 base, with 3 bases of the junction left unmatched. This CDR3 region has 13 residues. Germline CDR1 and CDR2: LNHDA and SQIVND (reference sequence). The CDR3 reads CARGTGGTDTQYF. The CDR3 DNA sequence: TGTGCCAGGGGGACAGGAGGCACAGATACGCAGTATTTT.

The rearrangement uses TRBV7-9 and TRBJ2-3; the match to TRBD2 covers 9 bases. V was pared by 5 bases and J by 1 base, with 4 bases of the junction left unmatched. Germline-derived CDR1 and CDR2 are SEHNR and FQNEAQ (reference sequence). The CDR3 has 15 amino acids. CDR3 in DNA: TGTGCCAGCAGCCAACGACTAGCGGGCACAGATACGCAGTATTTT. Protein product: CASSQRLAGTDTQYF. The entire variable domain, with the rest obtained from reference TRBV7-9 and TRBJ2-3, is as follows: DTGVSQNPRHKITKRGQNVTFRCDPISEHNRLYWYRQTLGQGPEFLTYFQNEAQLEKSRLLSDRFSAERPKGSFSTLEIQRTEQGDSAMYLCASSQRLAGTDTQYFGPGTRLTVL.

The chain has TRBV12-3 or TRBV12-4 and TRBJ2-1; D possibly corresponds to TRBD1 (5 bases). V lost 4 bases to trimming and J lost 10 bases, with 17 bases between them. There are 14 residues in the CDR3. The chain's CDR3 is CASSYGGPRTEQFF. Here the CDR3 DNA reads TGTGCCAGCAGTTATGGTGGCCCCCGGACAGAGCAGTTCTTC.

This clonotype has only one observation. The chain is built from TRBV20-1 and TRBJ1-1; TRBD1 matches 8 bases. Germline assignment: CDR1 DFQATT and CDR2 SNEGSKA (reference sequence). The CDR3 is 14 amino acids. J lost 4 bases, V lost 5 bases, and 9 bases had no gene match. CDR3 region: CSAPLQGAGTEAFF. The CDR3 nucleotides are TGCAGTGCTCCTCTCCAGGGGGCGGGCACTGAAGCTTTCTTT.

The chain couples TRBV7-2 to TRBJ2-1; 7 bases fit TRBD2. Germline assignment: CDR1 SGHTA and CDR2 FQGNSA. V was clipped by 4 bases and J by 3 bases; unmatched bases: 6. The CDR3 consists of 15 residues. The CDR3: CASSSGAGVYNEQFF. The CDR3 region has the DNA TGTGCCAGCAGCTCCGGCGCGGGGGTCTACAATGAGCAGTTCTTC.

At least ten counts were recorded for this clonotype. The rearrangement uses TRBV5-1 and TRBJ2-1; 10 nucleotides align to TRBD2. Germline CDR1 is SGHRS and CDR2 is YFSETQ. V was pared by 0 bases and J by 2 bases, with 5 bases of the junction left unmatched. The CDR3 consists of 17 residues. DNA of the CDR3: TGCGCCAGCAGCTTGGTCCTAGCGGGGGCCCCCTACAATGAGCAGTTCTTC. It encodes CASSLVLAGAPYNEQFF.

This clonotype occurred many times. This chain joins TRBV27 and TRBJ2-1; D is ambiguous. The CDR3 runs to 14 residues. V was cut by 2 bases and J by 3 bases, with 8 bases left in between. The germline V gene has CDR1 MNHEY and CDR2 SMNVEV (reference sequence). The CDR3 bases are TGTGCCAGCAGTTTACGTACCTACTACAATGAGCAGTTCTTC. Translation: CASSLRTYYNEQFF.

This clonotype was recorded many times. J is TRBJ2-3 and V is TRBV10-2, with D possibly called TRBD1 or TRBD2 (5 bases each). Germline CDR1 is WSHSY and CDR2 is SAAADI. Trimming cost V 3 bases and J 0 bases, with 10 bases left between them. The CDR3 extends over 15 amino acids. For the CDR3, the DNA is TGCGCCAGCAGTGACACTGGGGGTAGCACAGATACGCAGTATTTT. Its protein product is CASSDTGGSTDTQYF.

This clonotype was counted only a few times. The CDR3 DNA reads TGTGCCAGCAGCTCACAGGGAAACCAAGAGACCCAGTACTTC. Translating it yields CASSSQGNQETQYF. The J gene is TRBJ2-5, the V gene TRBV7-9; TRBD1 is a possible D gene (6 bases). The CDR3 sequence is 14 residues long. CDR1 and CDR2 (germline): SEHNR, FQNEAQ (reference sequence). The V and J ends lost 4 bases and 0 bases respectively, with 9 bases between them.

This clonotype was counted a few times. J is TRBJ2-1 and V is TRBV5-1; a weak D match, TRBD2 (6 bases). Germline-derived CDR1 and CDR2 are SGHRS and YFSETQ. This CDR3 comprises 16 residues. The V gene lost 0 bases and the J gene lost 3 bases, with 13 bases spanning the gap. The CDR3 DNA sequence: TGCGCCAGCAGCTTGGCTTATGGACTAAACTACAATGAGCAGTTCTTC. As protein: CASSLAYGLNYNEQFF.